These T cell receptor beta chains were read from a single sample in a study of cytomegalovirus exposure and HLA in healthy donors. Some clones are missing from TCRdb's copy, which holds only in-frame ones; the method was immunoSEQ multiplex PCR. Here the sample spans approximately 160,000 clones, 75% to 90% being singletons. The sequenced sample was PBMCs. The source of these receptors is a woman in her fifties or sixties in good health and CMV-seropositive. The CDR3 runs from the conserved cysteine through the conserved F or W.

V gene: TRBV28; J gene: TRBJ2-7; CDR3 protein: CASSSQDRGYEQYF
V gene: TRBV19; J gene: TRBJ1-2; CDR3 protein: CASSIEDKLYGYTF
V gene: TRBV27; J gene: TRBJ1-5; CDR3 protein: CASSELQGDSNQPQHF
V gene: TRBV7-3; J gene: TRBJ1-1; CDR3 protein: CASSATGGVTEAFF
V gene: TRBV6-1; J gene: TRBJ1-2; CDR3 protein: CASSEPGQISNYGYTF
V gene: TRBV19; J gene: TRBJ2-1; CDR3 protein: CASSRFPGRGNNEQFF
V gene: TRBV7-7; J gene: TRBJ2-5; CDR3 protein: CASSSSGGETQYF
V gene: TRBV7-9; J gene: TRBJ1-2; CDR3 protein: CSSSQDQGSSNYGYTF
V gene: TRBV6-6; J gene: TRBJ1-2; CDR3 protein: CASRGQGYGYTF
V gene: TRBV14; J gene: TRBJ2-1; CDR3 protein: CASSQEGGLAAYSYNEQFF
V gene: TRBV11-3; J gene: TRBJ2-1; CDR3 protein: CASSLGGVRNEQFF
V gene: TRBV25-1; J gene: TRBJ2-3; CDR3 protein: CASSDTSGLYTDTQYF
V gene: TRBV2; J gene: TRBJ1-1; CDR3 protein: CASSAWDRGGEAFF
V gene: TRBV6-5; J gene: TRBJ2-1; CDR3 protein: CASSYTSGVNNEQFF
V gene: TRBV30; J gene: TRBJ1-2; CDR3 protein: CAWTAGTGALGGYTF
V gene: TRBV20-1; J gene: TRBJ1-1; CDR3 protein: CSARTSTEAFF